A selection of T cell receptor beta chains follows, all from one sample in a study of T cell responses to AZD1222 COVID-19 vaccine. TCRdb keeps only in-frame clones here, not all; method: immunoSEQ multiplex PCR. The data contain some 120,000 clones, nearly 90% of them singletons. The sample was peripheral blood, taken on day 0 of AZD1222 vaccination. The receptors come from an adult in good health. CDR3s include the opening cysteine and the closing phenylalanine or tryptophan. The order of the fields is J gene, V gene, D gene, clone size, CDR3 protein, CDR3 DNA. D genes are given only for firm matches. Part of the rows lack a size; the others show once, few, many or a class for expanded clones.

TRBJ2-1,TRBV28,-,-,CASTSGTSPINEQFF,TGTGCCAGCACCTCCGGGACTTCCCCCATCAATGAGCAGTTCTTC
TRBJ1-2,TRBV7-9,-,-,CASRGDTYGYTF,TGTGCCAGCAGGGGGGACACCTATGGCTACACCTTC
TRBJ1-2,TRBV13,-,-,CASSLAGRAPPGYTF,TGTGCCAGCAGCTTAGCTGGCAGGGCCCCGCCTGGCTACACCTTC
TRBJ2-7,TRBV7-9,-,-,CASSLLGGGRDEQYF,TGTGCCAGCAGCTTATTAGGGGGAGGTCGAGACGAGCAGTACTTC
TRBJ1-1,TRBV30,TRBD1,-,CAWKQTGRTEAFF,TGTGCCTGGAAGCAGACAGGGCGAACTGAAGCTTTCTTT
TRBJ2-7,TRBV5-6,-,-,CASSLWGSDEQYF,TGTGCCAGCAGCTTGTGGGGTTCTGACGAGCAGTACTTC
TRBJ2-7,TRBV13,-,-,CASSGWYEQYF,TGTGCCAGCAGCGGATGGTACGAGCAGTACTTC
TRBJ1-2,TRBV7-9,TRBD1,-,CASSLTQGALENYGYTF,TGTGCCAGCAGCTTGACGCAGGGGGCATTGGAGAACTATGGCTACACCTTC
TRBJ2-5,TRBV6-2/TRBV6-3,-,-,CASSYRLNRDTQETQYF,TGTGCCAGCAGTTACCGCCTAAATCGGGACACACAAGAGACCCAGTACTTC
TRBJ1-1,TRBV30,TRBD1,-,CAWTGQGGTEAFF,TGTGCCTGGACCGGACAGGGTGGCACTGAAGCTTTCTTT
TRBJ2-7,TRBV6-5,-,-,CASRLGLPSGEQYF,TGTGCCAGCAGGCTGGGACTTCCTAGTGGGGAGCAGTACTTC
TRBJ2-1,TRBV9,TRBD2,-,CASSVIAGRTYNEQFF,TGTGCCAGCAGCGTAATAGCGGGGCGAACTTACAATGAGCAGTTCTTC
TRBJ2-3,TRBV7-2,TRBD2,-,CASSLAAAGGIDTQYF,TGTGCCAGCAGCTTAGCAGCGGCGGGGGGAATAGATACGCAGTATTTT
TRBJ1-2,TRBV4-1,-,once,CASSQDGSWGGYTF,TGCGCCAGCAGCCAAGATGGCTCTTGGGGCGGCTACACCTTC
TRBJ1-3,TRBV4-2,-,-,CASSQSRGETSWTIYF,TGTGCCAGCAGCCAATCTAGAGGGGAGACATCTTGGACCATATATTTT
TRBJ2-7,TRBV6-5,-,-,CASSSAGSPAYEQYF,TGTGCCAGCAGTTCCGCGGGGAGCCCAGCCTACGAGCAGTACTTC
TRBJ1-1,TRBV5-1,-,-,CASSLDREMNTEAFF,TGCGCCAGCAGCTTGGATAGGGAAATGAACACTGAAGCTTTCTTT
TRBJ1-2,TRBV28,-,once,CASSSLLAINYGYTF,TGTGCCAGCAGTTCCTTGCTCGCCATAAACTATGGCTACACCTTC
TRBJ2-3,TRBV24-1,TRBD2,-,CATSVRAGGQDTQYF,TGTGCCACCAGTGTTCGAGCGGGGGGCCAAGATACGCAGTATTTT
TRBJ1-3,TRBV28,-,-,CASTGGGTRPPFF,TGTGCCAGCACTGGGGGGGGGACAAGGCCCCCCTTTTTT
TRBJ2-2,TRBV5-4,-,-,CASSPLGGVNTGELFF,TGTGCCAGCAGCCCGTTAGGGGGAGTCAACACCGGGGAGCTGTTTTTT
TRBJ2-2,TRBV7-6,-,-,CASSSNPPGQWTGELFF,TGTGCCAGCAGCTCAAATCCTCCGGGACAATGGACCGGGGAGCTGTTTTTT
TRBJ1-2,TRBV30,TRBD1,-,CAWSVGQGNYGYTF,TGTGCCTGGAGTGTTGGACAGGGAAACTATGGCTACACCTTC
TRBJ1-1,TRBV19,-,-,CASSIATGGDLNTEAFF,TGTGCCAGTAGTATCGCGACAGGAGGGGACCTGAACACTGAAGCTTTCTTT
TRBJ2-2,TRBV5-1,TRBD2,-,CASCAGGGTGELFF,TGCGCCAGCTGCGCGGGGGGCGGTACCGGGGAGCTGTTTTTT
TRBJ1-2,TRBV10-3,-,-,CAISESQVGYGYTF,TGTGCCATCAGTGAGTCCCAGGTTGGCTATGGCTACACCTTC
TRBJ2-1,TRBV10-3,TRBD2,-,CAIRGGGDNEQFF,TGTGCCATCAGAGGCGGGGGGGACAATGAGCAGTTCTTC
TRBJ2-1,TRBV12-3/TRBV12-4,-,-,CASSPNVNEQFF,TGTGCCAGCAGCCCGAACGTTAATGAGCAGTTCTTC
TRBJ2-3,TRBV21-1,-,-,CASSKGTGQAGTQYF,TGTGCCAGCAGCAAAGGGACAGGGCAGGCCGGTACGCAGTATTTT
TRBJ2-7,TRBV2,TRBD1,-,CASSERDSSYEQYF,TGTGCCAGCAGTGAAAGGGACAGCTCCTACGAGCAGTACTTC
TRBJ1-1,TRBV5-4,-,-,CASSPGVNTEAFF,TGTGCCAGCAGCCCTGGGGTGAACACTGAAGCTTTCTTT
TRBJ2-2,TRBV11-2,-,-,CASSLGLENTGELFF,TGTGCCAGCAGCTTAGGACTAGAGAACACCGGGGAGCTGTTTTTT
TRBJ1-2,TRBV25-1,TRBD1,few,CASSEAGGIGGYTF,TGTGCCAGCAGTGAGGCAGGGGGCATCGGTGGCTACACCTTC
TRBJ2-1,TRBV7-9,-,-,CASRDQRASVQFF,TGTGCCAGCAGAGACCAAAGAGCTTCGGTCCAGTTCTTC
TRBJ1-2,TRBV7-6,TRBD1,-,CASSFRSGTGDGYTF,TGTGCCAGCAGCTTCCGATCCGGGACAGGTGATGGCTACACCTTC
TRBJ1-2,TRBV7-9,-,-,CASSLTGSVLSGYTF,TGTGCCAGCAGCTTAACAGGGAGCGTCTTGAGTGGCTACACCTTC
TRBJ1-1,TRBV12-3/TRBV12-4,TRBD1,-,CASRQGWGTEAFF,TGTGCCAGCAGACAGGGGTGGGGCACTGAAGCTTTCTTT
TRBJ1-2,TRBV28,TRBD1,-,CASSLPTTGAFYPSWDGYTF,TGTGCCAGCAGTTTACCTACGACAGGGGCGTTTTATCCGAGTTGGGATGGCTACACCTTC
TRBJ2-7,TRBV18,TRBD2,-,CASSPGVGGRYEQYF,TGTGCCAGCTCACCAGGGGTCGGGGGGAGATACGAGCAGTACTTC
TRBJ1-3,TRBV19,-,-,CASTPLVHRLVSGNTIYF,TGTGCCAGTACCCCGTTAGTCCATCGATTAGTCTCAGGAAACACCATATATTTT